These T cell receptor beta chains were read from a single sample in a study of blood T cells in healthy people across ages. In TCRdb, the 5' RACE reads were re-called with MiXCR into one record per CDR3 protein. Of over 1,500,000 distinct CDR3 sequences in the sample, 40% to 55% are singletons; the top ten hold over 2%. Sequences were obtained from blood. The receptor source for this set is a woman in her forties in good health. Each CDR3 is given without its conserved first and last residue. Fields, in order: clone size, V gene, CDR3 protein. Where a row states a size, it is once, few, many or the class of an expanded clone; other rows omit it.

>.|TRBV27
ASSITGTTNEKLF
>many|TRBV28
ASGGYT
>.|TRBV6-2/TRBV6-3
ASSTSGTGYSETQY
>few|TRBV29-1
SVRGQANNEQF
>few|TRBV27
ASSPMGLASNEQF
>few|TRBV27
ASSWPDRGHNEQF
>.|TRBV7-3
ASSPGAGGRHNEQF
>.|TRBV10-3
AISDRDLNSPLH
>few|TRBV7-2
ASSRGQAGTQY
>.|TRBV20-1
SARRGGAFQPQH